This T cell receptor (beta chain) was sequenced in a study of blood T cell repertoires in COVID-19. This CDR3 region has 16 residues. After removal of 6 bases from V and 0 bases from J, the junction contained 3 bases not matched to a gene. Germline-derived CDR1 and CDR2 are LNHDA and SQIVND (reference sequence). Clones were read by immunoSEQ multiplex PCR, and TCRdb kept only the in-frame ones, dropping some. The sample yields about 200,000 clones, about nine tenths seen once. This TCR derives from a man younger than 40 who had recovered from COVID-19. The chain has TRBV19 and TRBJ1-4, with 11 bases matching TRBD1. Sequenced input: peripheral blood. Here the CDR3 DNA reads TGTGCCAGTAGGGGACAGGGGGTTGCAACTAATGAAAAACTGTTTTTT. This sequence encodes CASRGQGVATNEKLFF.